Below are 28 T cell receptor beta chains sequenced from a single sample in a study of T cell responses to AZD1222 COVID-19 vaccine. Libraries were prepared by immunoSEQ multiplex PCR; TCRdb keeps only in-frame clonotypes and omits some of them. Of 68,000 or so clones detected, around nine tenths appear once; the ten largest clones hold roughly 8%. The sample consisted of peripheral blood, taken on day 0 of AZD1222 vaccination. Source of these receptors: an adult in good health.

This chain connects TRBV13 to TRBJ2-5; 8 nucleotides line up with TRBD2. CDR1 and CDR2 from the germline V gene are PRHDT and FYEKMQ (reference sequence). The CDR3 sequence is 16 residues long. V shed 0 bases and J 0 bases; nucleotides not matched to a gene: 3. CDR3 sequence: CASSLGLAGNQETQYF. CDR3 nucleotides: TGTGCCAGCAGCTTAGGATTAGCGGGGAACCAAGAGACCCAGTACTTC.

The J gene is TRBJ1-6, the V gene TRBV21-1. TRBV21-1 is a known pseudogene. CDR3 length: 11 amino acids. CDR3 coding DNA: TGTGCCAGCAGCGCCCATTCACCCCTCCACTTT. Its translation is CASSAHSPLHF.

The chain links TRBV7-9 to TRBJ2-1; TRBD2 aligns across 12 bases. This CDR3 is 15 amino acids long. V lost 5 bases, J lost 7 bases, and 6 bases stayed unmatched. In germline, CDR1 is SEHNR, CDR2 FQNEAQ (reference sequence). CDR3 sequence: CASSPRLAGENEQFF. CDR3 DNA: TGTGCCAGCAGCCCGCGACTAGCGGGAGAAAATGAGCAGTTCTTC.

This clone was observed a few times. This chain joins TRBV19 and TRBJ1-1; D is ambiguous. Germline V gene lookup returns CDR1 LNHDA and CDR2 SQIVND (reference sequence). Trimming pared 7 bases from V and 8 bases from J, leaving 20 bases between. CDR3 length equals 14 residues. The chain's CDR3 is CASIQPGPAPEAFF. The CDR3 DNA sequence: TGTGCCAGTATCCAACCGGGCCCAGCTCCAGAAGCTTTCTTT.

This chain links TRBV25-1 with TRBJ2-5, with D maybe TRBD2 (6 bases). The CDR3 is made up of 15 amino acids. Per the germline V gene, CDR1 is MGHDK and CDR2 is SYGVNS. The V gene lost 3 bases and the J gene lost 5 bases, with 16 bases spanning the gap. In DNA form, the CDR3 reads TGTGCCAGCAGTGAGGGCCGGCTAGCGTTGGAGACCCAGTACTTC. It is translated as CASSEGRLALETQYF.

The rearrangement uses TRBV11-2 and TRBJ2-2; TRBD2 agrees at 11 bases. There are 17 residues in the CDR3. CDR1 and CDR2 (germline): SGHAT, FQNNGV. V gave up 5 bases and J gave up 0 bases; unmatched junction bases: 5. In DNA form, the CDR3 reads TGTGCCAGCAGCGCTCGACTAGCGGGGTCGAACACCGGGGAGCTGTTTTTT. This sequence encodes CASSARLAGSNTGELFF.

The chain couples TRBV19 to TRBJ1-2; D may be TRBD1 (6 bases). The V and J ends lost 8 bases and 4 bases respectively, with 14 bases between them. The germline gives CDR1 LNHDA, CDR2 SQIVND (reference sequence). The CDR3 runs to 13 residues. The CDR3 DNA sequence: TGTGCCAGTCAAGGACAGATTCTCTATGGCTACACCTTC. As protein: CASQGQILYGYTF.

The V and J genes are TRBV6-5 and TRBJ1-5; D is unclear. The V gene lost 0 bases and the J gene lost 7 bases, with 4 bases spanning the gap. CDR3 length equals 12 residues. CDR1 and CDR2 from the germline V gene are MNHEY and SVGAGI. CDR3 loop: CASSYSGQPQHF. CDR3 bases: TGTGCCAGCAGTTACTCGGGGCAGCCCCAGCATTTT.

The rearrangement links TRBV5-1 to TRBJ2-3; 8 nucleotides line up with TRBD2. CDR1 and CDR2 from the germline V gene are SGHRS and YFSETQ. The V segment lost 4 bases and the J segment 1 base; nucleotides outside the gene matches: 5. The CDR3 sequence is 15 residues long. In DNA form, the CDR3 reads TGCGCCAGCAGCCAGGGAGCGGGGGGCACAGATACGCAGTATTTT. The encoded protein is CASSQGAGGTDTQYF. Looking up the rest from reference TRBV5-1 and TRBJ2-3 gives the full variable domain: KAGVTQTPRYLIKTRGQQVTLSCSPISGHRSVSWYQQTPGQGLQFLFEYFSETQRNKGNFPGRFSGRQFSNSRSEMNVSTLELGDSALYLCASSQGAGGTDTQYFGPGTRLTVL.

The V call is TRBV3-1 (or the pseudogene TRBV3-2), the J call TRBJ2-3, with 7 bases aligning to TRBD2. Unmatched junction bases numbered 6, after V lost 0 bases and J lost 6 bases. Germline V gene lookup returns CDR1 LGHDT and CDR2 YNNKEL (reference sequence). This CDR3 has 15 amino acids. The CDR3 DNA sequence: TGTGCCAGCAGCCAAGATGGGAGGGCCCCCGATACGCAGTATTTT. Translation gives CASSQDGRAPDTQYF.

V usage is TRBV4-2 and J usage is TRBJ2-3; D gene uncertain. CDR1 is LGHNA and CDR2 is YNFKEQ in the germline V gene. The CDR3 length is 13 residues. V lost 2 bases and J lost 3, with 6 bases in between. The DNA for the CDR3 is TGTGCCAGCAGCCAAACCGGGACAGATACGCAGTATTTT. This encodes CASSQTGTDTQYF.

The chain uses TRBV6-6 and TRBJ1-1; a possible D gene is TRBD1 (5 bases). The CDR3 runs to 15 residues. V lost 0 bases, J lost 5 bases, and 13 bases lay in between. CDR1 is MNHNY and CDR2 is SVGAGI in the germline V gene (reference sequence). The CDR3 is CASSYSGREGTEAFF. CDR3 bases: TGTGCCAGCAGTTACTCCGGCAGGGAGGGGACTGAAGCTTTCTTT.

V and J are TRBV12-5 and TRBJ2-3, with TRBD1 identical over 7 bases. The CDR3 extends over 15 amino acids. Germline assignment: CDR1 LGHNT and CDR2 FRNRAP. V dropped 5 bases and J dropped 2; count of bases not matched to a gene: 7. Here the CDR3 reads CASGPGTDFTDTQYF. CDR3 coding DNA: TGTGCTAGTGGTCCCGGGACAGACTTCACAGATACGCAGTATTTT. Full variable domain (remainder filled in from reference TRBV12-5 and TRBJ2-3): DARVTQTPRHKVTEMGQEVTMRCQPILGHNTVFWYRQTMMQGLELLAYFRNRAPLDDSGMPKDRFSAEMPDATLATLKIQPSEPRDSAVYFCASGPGTDFTDTQYFGPGTRLTVL.

The chain links TRBV29-1 to TRBJ2-3; D gene ambiguous. The germline gives CDR1 SQVTM, CDR2 ANQGSEA. V lost 3 bases and J 0 bases, leaving 10 bases between the germline ends. The CDR3 contains 14 residues. For the CDR3, the DNA is TGCAGCGTTGAGGGATTTACTAGCACAGATACGCAGTATTTT. Its translation: CSVEGFTSTDTQYF.

The chain's CDR3 is CASSLMRAGSYEQYF. The CDR3 nucleotides are TGTGCCAGCAGTCTGATGCGAGCGGGATCGTACGAGCAGTACTTC. This sequence joins TRBV28 and TRBJ2-7; TRBD2 agrees at 7 bases. Trimming removed 5 bases from V and 4 bases from J; junction bases left unmatched: 11. Germline assignment: CDR1 MDHEN and CDR2 SYDVKM. This CDR3 is built from 15 residues.

The gene calls are TRBV18 and TRBJ2-7, with D possibly TRBD1 on 5 matching bases. Between the trimmed V and J ends, which lost 8 bases and 2 bases, there was a span of 16 bases. This CDR3 contains 14 residues. Germline assignment: CDR1 KGHSH and CDR2 LQKENI. CDR3: CASGIQVPPYEQYF. The CDR3 nucleotides read TGTGCCAGCGGAATACAGGTACCTCCCTACGAGCAGTACTTC.

The chain combines TRBV30 with TRBJ1-6, with D possibly TRBD1 on 5 matching bases. The CDR3 contains 14 residues. The germline gives CDR1 GTSNPN, CDR2 SVGIG (reference sequence). Deletions cut 3 bases from V and 10 bases from J, with 16 bases between. CDR3 protein: CAWSPRDLISPLHF. CDR3 nucleotide sequence: TGTGCCTGGAGCCCCCGGGACCTAATCTCACCCCTCCACTTT.

The chain has TRBV2 and TRBJ2-3, with D perhaps matching TRBD2 (5 bases). This CDR3 has 15 residues. Germline CDR1 reads SNHLY; CDR2 reads FYNNEI. Deletions cut 3 bases from V and 5 bases from J, with 15 bases between. CDR3 protein: CASSDEGVWVDTQYF. CDR3 nucleotide sequence: TGTGCCAGCAGTGATGAGGGAGTTTGGGTAGATACGCAGTATTTT.

The chain couples TRBV2 to TRBJ1-1, with a tentative D call TRBD1 (5 bases). CDR3 length: 14 amino acids. Trimming took 4 bases from V and 0 from J, leaving 9 bases between them. Germline lookup yields CDR1 SNHLY and CDR2 FYNNEI. The CDR3 DNA is TGTGCCAGCAGTGTTCAGGGCATGAACACTGAAGCTTTCTTT. Protein: CASSVQGMNTEAFF.

J is TRBJ2-3 and V is TRBV7-2; 12 bases align to TRBD1. V was clipped by 6 bases and J by 4 bases; unmatched bases: 5. There are 15 residues in the CDR3. Germline CDR1 and CDR2: SGHTA and FQGNSA. As DNA, the CDR3 is TGTGCCAGCAGTTCGAGGGACAGGGGGCCAGATACGCAGTATTTT. This encodes CASSSRDRGPDTQYF.

This chain uses TRBV6-5 with TRBJ1-2; the match to TRBD1 covers 7 bases. There are 14 residues in the CDR3. V lost 6 bases to trimming and J lost 0 bases; unmatched junction nucleotides: 4. Per the germline V gene, CDR1 is MNHEY and CDR2 is SVGAGI. The CDR3 loop is CASRRTGANYGYTF. CDR3 nucleotides: TGTGCCAGCAGACGGACAGGAGCTAACTATGGCTACACCTTC.

The chain is built from TRBV6-5 and TRBJ2-7; 12 bases fit TRBD2. Germline trimming cut 9 bases from V and 7 bases from J; bases unmatched to any gene: 7. CDR1 is MNHEY, CDR2 SVGAGI, per germline. The CDR3 spans 13 residues. This chain's CDR3 is CASRLAGEREQYF. The CDR3 DNA reads TGTGCCAGTCGACTAGCGGGAGAACGTGAGCAGTACTTC.

CDR3 protein: CASSRTLSTNEKLFF. Here the CDR3 DNA reads TGTGCCAGCTCTCGGACCCTTTCAACTAATGAAAAACTGTTTTTT. This chain connects TRBV18 to TRBJ1-4; D is uncertain. The CDR3 covers 15 residues. The germline V gene has CDR1 KGHSH and CDR2 LQKENI. The V end lost 6 bases, the J end lost 0 bases, and 11 bases lay between the germline ends. Supplemented by reference TRBV18 and TRBJ1-4, the full variable domain reads NAGVMQNPRHLVRRRGQEARLRCSPMKGHSHVYWYRQLPEEGLKFMVYLQKENIIDESGMPKERFSAEFPKEGPSILRIQQVVRGDSAAYFCASSRTLSTNEKLFFGSGTQLSVL.

V usage is TRBV28 and J usage is TRBJ2-5; possible D gene TRBD1, 6 bases. Germline V gives CDR1 MDHEN, CDR2 SYDVKM. Trimming stripped 3 bases from V and 7 bases from J, with 18 bases between. The CDR3 consists of 15 residues. The CDR3 reads CASSLGTTGFRTQYF. CDR3 sequence (DNA): TGTGCCAGCAGTTTGGGGACGACAGGTTTTAGGACCCAGTACTTC. The entire variable domain, with the rest obtained from reference TRBV28 and TRBJ2-5, is as follows: DVKVTQSSRYLVKRTGEKVFLECVQDMDHENMFWYRQDPGLGLRLIYFSYDVKMKEKGDIPEGYSVSREKKERFSLILESASTNQTSMYLCASSLGTTGFRTQYFGPGTRLLVL.

CDR3 nucleotide sequence: TGCGCCAGCAGCCAAGCTAATCGGGGGGGAGGAACTGAAGCTTTCTTT. Protein product: CASSQANRGGGTEAFF. The J gene is TRBJ1-1, the V gene TRBV4-1; D perhaps matches TRBD1 (5 bases). The CDR3 covers 16 residues. CDR1 MGHRA and CDR2 YSYEKL come from the germline V gene. The germline V and J ends were trimmed by 1 base and 5 bases, with 17 bases remaining between them.

In DNA, the CDR3 is TGTGCCAGCAGCCAAGGGCCGGGTACAGGAGAAAAACTGTTTTTT. The encoded protein is CASSQGPGTGEKLFF. V gene TRBV4-2 combines with J gene TRBJ1-4; possibly TRBD1 for D (5 bases). Trimming removed 1 base at V and 8 bases at J, with 14 bases between. The CDR3 has 15 amino acids. CDR1 is LGHNA and CDR2 is YNFKEQ in the germline V gene.

This chain joins TRBV21-1 and TRBJ2-3; the DNA was not compared with TRBD1, the D call given in the table. TRBV21-1 is a pseudogene segment. The CDR3 sequence is 16 residues long. CDR3 region: CASSKGQGPSTDTQYF. The DNA for the CDR3 is TGTGCCAGCAGCAAAGGACAGGGACCTAGCACAGATACGCAGTATTTT.

This chain connects TRBV9 to TRBJ2-2; 8 nucleotides line up with TRBD2. CDR3 size: 18 residues. V dropped 4 bases and J dropped 1; count of bases not matched to a gene: 12. Germline assignment: CDR1 SGDLS and CDR2 YYNGEE. The chain's CDR3 is CASSHGTRPSENTGELFF. In DNA form, the CDR3 reads TGTGCCAGCAGCCACGGGACTAGGCCCTCGGAGAACACCGGGGAGCTGTTTTTT.